The 32 T cell receptor beta chains in this list originate from one sample, sequenced in a study of T-cell reconstitution after alpha-beta-depleted transplantation in children. TCRbeta library construction was performed incorporating unique molecular identifiers. Using its own MiXCR run on the PCR reads, TCRdb lists one record per CDR3 protein. Of around 580,000 distinct CDR3 sequences listed, 20% to 30% are singletons. Specimen: PBMCs, collected before TCRalphabeta/CD19-depleted stem cell transplant. The receptors derive from a boy younger than two with Wiskott-Aldrich syndrome, due to receive a stem cell transplant.

CDR3 protein: CASSPILAETDTQYF. In DNA form, the CDR3 reads TGTGCCAGCTCACCAATCCTAGCAGAAACAGATACGCAGTATTTT. The V and J genes are TRBV18 and TRBJ2-3; a possible D gene is TRBD2 (5 bases). This CDR3 has 15 residues. Trimming took 2 bases from V and 3 from J, leaving 12 bases between them. CDR1 and CDR2 (germline): KGHSH, LQKENI.

The gene calls are TRBV9 and TRBJ2-1; weak D call: TRBD2 (6 bases). V gave up 3 bases and J gave up 0 bases, with 7 bases separating them. Germline loops: CDR1 SGDLS, CDR2 YYNGEE. This CDR3 spans 14 amino acids. The CDR3 spells CASSAGVSYNEQFF. CDR3 nucleotide sequence: TGTGCCAGCAGCGCGGGGGTCTCCTACAATGAGCAGTTCTTC.

This chain links TRBV20-1 with TRBJ1-2, with D possibly TRBD1 on 5 matching bases. The germline gives CDR1 DFQATT, CDR2 SNEGSKA (reference sequence). This CDR3 comprises 12 residues. The V end was cut by 5 bases, the J end by 6 bases, with 13 bases between. The DNA of the CDR3 is TGCAGTGCTCATGAGGGGCGGGATGGCTACACCTTC. Its translation: CSAHEGRDGYTF.

Only one count was recorded for this clonotype. This sequence joins TRBV6-1 and TRBJ2-1; TRBD2 agrees at 12 bases. J was trimmed by 8 bases and V by 6 bases; bases with no gene match: 8. Germline lookup yields CDR1 MNHNS and CDR2 SASEGT. This CDR3 is 15 amino acids long. The CDR3 sequence: CASSRTSGILYEQFF. In nucleotides, the CDR3 is TGTGCCAGCAGCAGGACTAGCGGGATTCTCTATGAGCAGTTCTTC.

The J gene is TRBJ2-5, the V gene TRBV12-3 or TRBV12-4; D unresolved. Trimming took off 2 bases at V and 1 base at J, with 8 bases between the two ends. The CDR3 loop spans 14 amino acids. CDR3 region: CASSLTASQETQYF. As DNA, the CDR3 is TGTGCCAGCAGTTTAACTGCCTCCCAAGAGACCCAGTACTTC.

This sequence joins TRBV20-1 and TRBJ2-5, with D perhaps TRBD2 (5 bases). The CDR3 runs 16 residues. From germline, CDR1 is DFQATT and CDR2 SNEGSKA (reference sequence). Trimming removed 5 bases at V and 0 bases at J, with 19 bases between. The CDR3 nucleotides read TGCAGTGCTGGAGTAGCGTCAGCATCGTACCAAGAGACCCAGTACTTC. Its protein product is CSAGVASASYQETQYF.

This clonotype appeared a few times. The chain has TRBV28 and TRBJ1-5, with 10 positions matching TRBD1. The CDR3 is made up of 16 amino acids. J was trimmed by 1 base and V by 7 bases; bases with no gene match: 7. The germline V gene has CDR1 MDHEN and CDR2 SYDVKM. As DNA, the CDR3 is TGTGCCAGCAAGGACAGGGGGAGCACCAGCAATCAGCCCCAGCATTTT. Translation: CASKDRGSTSNQPQHF.

The chain has TRBV5-1 and TRBJ1-1; D gene unclear. The germline V gene encodes CDR1 SGHRS and CDR2 YFSETQ. V was cut by 0 bases and J by 7 bases, with 10 bases left in between. This CDR3 is built from 13 residues. The CDR3 bases are TGCGCCAGCAGCTTGGGAGCAGGCCGTGAAGCTTTCTTT. This sequence encodes CASSLGAGREAFF.

This clonotype occurred a few times. J is TRBJ2-1 and V is TRBV20-1; no firm D call. Trimming took 0 bases from V and 0 from J, leaving 9 bases between them. The CDR3 is 15 residues long. Looked up from germline, CDR1 is DFQATT and CDR2 is SNEGSKA (reference sequence). CDR3 protein: CSARDGANSYNEQFF. The CDR3 DNA follows: TGCAGTGCTAGAGACGGAGCTAACTCCTACAATGAGCAGTTCTTC.

In this sample, this clonotype turned up a few times. The genes are TRBV24-1 and TRBJ2-5; possibly TRBD1 for D (6 bases). V gave up 2 bases and J gave up 8 bases, with 8 bases separating them. This CDR3 spans 12 amino acids. Per germline, CDR1 KGHDR and CDR2 SFDVKD. CDR3 nucleotides: TGTGCCACCAGTGATTCCGGGACAACCCAGTACTTC. This encodes CATSDSGTTQYF.

V usage is TRBV5-1 and J usage is TRBJ2-5; weak D call: TRBD1 (6 bases). Trimming left V 5 bases short and J 5 bases short, with 13 bases between. Germline V gene data show CDR1 as SGHRS and CDR2 as YFSETQ. The CDR3 has 13 residues. The CDR3 sequence is CASRTGPGETQYF. DNA of the CDR3: TGCGCCAGCAGAACAGGGCCCGGTGAGACCCAGTACTTC.

The chain has TRBV20-1 and TRBJ2-1; 8 bases are shared with TRBD2. V lost 0 bases to trimming and J lost 4 bases; unmatched junction nucleotides: 8. The CDR3 is 16 amino acids. Germline values: CDR1 DFQATT, CDR2 SNEGSKA (reference sequence). CDR3 coding DNA: TGCAGTGCTAGAGACCAGGGACCTAGCGGGTACAATGAGCAGTTCTTC. Residues: CSARDQGPSGYNEQFF.

The genes are TRBV6-1 and TRBJ1-3; no reliable D call. This CDR3 is 14 amino acids long. Trimming took 6 bases from V and 0 from J, leaving 9 bases between them. CDR1 MNHNS and CDR2 SASEGT come from the germline V gene. CDR3 residues: CASRNSGSGNTIYF. The CDR3 nucleotides read TGTGCCAGCAGAAACAGCGGCTCTGGAAACACCATATATTTT.

This clonotype was counted only a few times. V is TRBV28 and J is TRBJ2-2; D might be TRBD1 or TRBD2, each matching 5 bases. From germline, CDR1 is MDHEN and CDR2 SYDVKM. V lost 3 bases, J lost 6 bases, and 11 bases lay in between. This CDR3 has 14 amino acids. This CDR3 reads CASSLGVAPGELFF. The CDR3 DNA reads TGTGCCAGCAGTTTGGGGGTAGCGCCCGGGGAGCTGTTTTTT.

This rearrangement joins TRBV5-1 to TRBJ2-1; 7 nucleotides line up with TRBD1. V was clipped by 8 bases and J by 0 bases; unmatched bases: 5. Germline-derived CDR1 and CDR2 are SGHRS and YFSETQ. The CDR3 is 14 residues long. The chain's CDR3 is CASLQGSSYNEQFF. As DNA, the CDR3 is TGCGCCAGTTTACAGGGGAGCTCCTACAATGAGCAGTTCTTC.

This clonotype was observed a handful of times. The chain recombines TRBV5-5 with TRBJ1-3; the D gene is possibly TRBD1 (5 bases). Trimming took 4 bases from V and 0 from J, leaving 8 bases between them. The CDR3 covers 14 residues. Germline V CDR1 and CDR2: SGHKS, YYEKEE (reference sequence). The CDR3 sequence: CASSRTLSGNTIYF. For the CDR3, the DNA is TGTGCCAGCAGCCGGACACTCTCTGGAAACACCATATATTTT.

This clonotype was observed a few times. This rearrangement joins TRBV5-1 to TRBJ1-1, with a tentative D call TRBD1 (6 bases). Trimming left V 0 bases short and J 3 bases short, with 15 bases between. The CDR3 length is 16 residues. Germline lookup yields CDR1 SGHRS and CDR2 YFSETQ. As DNA, the CDR3 is TGCGCCAGCAGCTTGGGGTTGGGGGGCCTCGACACTGAAGCTTTCTTT. It is translated as CASSLGLGGLDTEAFF.

The rearrangement uses TRBV20-1 and TRBJ2-7; D remains ambiguous. Germline loops: CDR1 DFQATT, CDR2 SNEGSKA (reference sequence). The CDR3 sequence is 15 residues long. V gave up 0 bases and J gave up 4 bases, with 16 bases separating them. DNA for the CDR3: TGCAGTGCTAGAGATCGGGCTAGATCCCCGTACGAGCAGTACTTC. It translates to CSARDRARSPYEQYF.

A few counts support this clonotype. V and J are TRBV7-9 and TRBJ1-1, with 7 bases aligning to TRBD1. Losses at the gene ends were 2 bases for V and 0 bases for J; bases not matched to a gene: 6. Germline V gives CDR1 SEHNR, CDR2 FQNEAQ (reference sequence). The CDR3 consists of 16 residues. CDR3 nucleotide sequence: TGTGCCAGCAGCTTACGAGGGGGCCGGTTGAACACTGAAGCTTTCTTT. Residues: CASSLRGGRLNTEAFF.

The rearrangement uses TRBV10-3 and TRBJ2-7, with D possibly TRBD1 on 6 matching bases. The CDR3 runs to 15 residues. The V gene's germline CDR1 is ENHRY and CDR2 SYGVKD. The V and J ends lost 0 bases and 3 bases respectively, with 12 bases between them. CDR3 region: CAISESPQGSYEQYF. DNA of the CDR3: TGTGCCATCAGTGAGTCCCCACAGGGAAGCTACGAGCAGTACTTC.

This clonotype was counted between two and nine times. J is TRBJ1-4 and V is TRBV5-4; 8 bases fit TRBD1. CDR1 is SGHNT, CDR2 YYREEE, per germline (reference sequence). The trim removed 3 bases at V and 8 bases at J, leaving 6 bases unmatched. The CDR3 covers 14 residues. CDR3 sequence: CASSSGQVEEKLFF. The CDR3 nucleotides are TGTGCCAGCAGCTCGGGACAGGTTGAGGAAAAACTGTTTTTT.

This clonotype appeared a few times. The chain joins TRBV29-1 to TRBJ1-5, with no clear D. This CDR3 region has 13 residues. The V end was cut by 4 bases, the J end by 0 bases, with 7 bases between. Germline V gene data show CDR1 as SQVTM and CDR2 as ANQGSEA. CDR3 DNA: TGCAGCGTTGGTGGGAATAGCAATCAGCCCCAGCATTTT. The encoded protein is CSVGGNSNQPQHF.

This clonotype was found many times. This sequence joins TRBV28 and TRBJ2-5; 10 positions match TRBD1. CDR1 is MDHEN and CDR2 is SYDVKM in the germline V gene. J gave up 6 bases and V 7 bases, and 8 bases lay outside the gene matches. The CDR3 has 14 amino acids. Here the CDR3 reads CASIRQGAWQTQYF. CDR3 DNA: TGTGCCAGCATAAGACAGGGGGCTTGGCAGACCCAGTACTTC.

CDR3 DNA sequence: TGTGCCAGCGGTAGCGGTATCACAGATACGCAGTATTTT. This translates into CASGSGITDTQYF. The chain couples TRBV7-2 to TRBJ2-3; TRBD2 is a possible D gene (6 bases). The CDR3 runs to 13 residues. V lost 8 bases, J lost 2 bases, and 11 bases lay in between. Per the germline V gene, CDR1 is SGHTA and CDR2 is FQGNSA.

The chain joins TRBV18 to TRBJ1-2; 8 bases align to TRBD1. This CDR3 has 15 residues. The V gene end was trimmed by 0 bases and the J gene end by 3 bases; junction bases not matched to a gene: 3. Germline CDR1 and CDR2: KGHSH and LQKENI. CDR3 nucleotide sequence: TGTGCCAGCTCACCACCGACAGGGGTTGACTATGGCTACACCTTC. Protein sequence: CASSPPTGVDYGYTF.

At least ten counts were recorded for this clonotype. The junction departs from the called germline gene at one end, perhaps through a read error. The rearrangement joins TRBV5-1 to TRBJ1-1, with D perhaps matching TRBD1 (5 bases). Germline lookup yields CDR1 SGHRS and CDR2 YFSETQ. This CDR3 spans 13 amino acids. In nucleotides, the CDR3 is TGTGCCAGCAGTTTCCAGGGGAACACTGAAGCTTTCTTT. This encodes CASSFQGNTEAFF.

The chain couples TRBV29-1 to TRBJ2-1; TRBD1 agrees at 7 bases. Germline CDR1 is SQVTM and CDR2 is ANQGSEA. Losses at the gene ends were 5 bases for V and 7 bases for J; bases not matched to a gene: 5. This CDR3 spans 12 amino acids. The CDR3 loop is CSVYRGGNEQFF. CDR3 coding DNA: TGCAGCGTTTACAGGGGTGGGAATGAGCAGTTCTTC.

This chain uses TRBV29-1 with TRBJ2-1; TRBD2 agrees at 10 bases. The CDR3 is made up of 19 amino acids. The trim removed 7 bases at V and 0 bases at J, leaving 18 bases unmatched. CDR1 and CDR2 (germline): SQVTM, ANQGSEA. CDR3 amino acids: CSAGRTSGGSSSSYNEQFF. The CDR3 DNA reads TGCAGCGCCGGGAGGACTAGCGGAGGCTCGTCGAGCTCCTACAATGAGCAGTTCTTC.

The chain carries TRBV5-1 and TRBJ2-1; 10 nucleotides align to TRBD2. Losses at the gene ends were 0 bases for V and 8 bases for J; bases not matched to a gene: 8. The CDR3 loop spans 16 amino acids. Germline CDR1 is SGHRS and CDR2 is YFSETQ. The CDR3 here is CASSLEGLAGVDEQFF. CDR3 DNA sequence: TGCGCCAGCAGCTTGGAAGGCCTAGCGGGAGTTGATGAGCAGTTCTTC.

The V gene is TRBV6-5, the J gene TRBJ2-7; unclear D gene. Trimming cost V 0 bases and J 6 bases, with 15 bases left between them. The CDR3 sequence is 15 residues long. Per germline, CDR1 MNHEY and CDR2 SVGAGI. The CDR3 sequence: CASSYSGRAIGEQYF. The CDR3 coding sequence is TGTGCCAGCAGTTACTCGGGAAGGGCGATCGGCGAGCAGTACTTC.

This clonotype was seen ten or more times. V gene TRBV5-1 combines with J gene TRBJ2-2, with D tentatively TRBD2 (5 bases). CDR3 length: 14 residues. The ends were cut back, 0 bases at V and 8 bases at J, with 11 bases in the middle. Germline V CDR1 and CDR2: SGHRS, YFSETQ. CDR3 sequence: CASSLEIGIGELFF. CDR3 DNA sequence: TGCGCCAGCAGCTTGGAGATCGGGATTGGGGAGCTGTTTTTT.

The V call is TRBV15, the J call TRBJ2-3, with 7 bases identical to TRBD2. The CDR3 totals 18 residues. From germline, CDR1 is LNHNV and CDR2 YYDKDF (reference sequence). The trim removed 1 base at V and 2 bases at J, leaving 12 bases unmatched. CDR3 nucleotides: TGTGCCACCAGCAGAGGATCCGCACTAGCGTTCAACACAGATACGCAGTATTTT. This encodes CATSRGSALAFNTDTQYF. Together with reference TRBV15 and TRBJ2-3, the CDR3 gives the full variable domain: DAMVIQNPRYQVTQFGKPVTLSCSQTLNHNVMYWYQQKSSQAPKLLFHYYDKDFNNEADTPDNFQSRRPNTSFCFLDIRSPGLGDTAMYLCATSRGSALAFNTDTQYFGPGTRLTVL.